This T cell receptor (beta chain) was identified in a study of cytotoxic CD8 clonotypes in ibrutinib-treated CLL. Study overall: Over 10 relapsed/refractory, approximately 15 treatment-naive; some 18 IGHV unmutated. By median around 69 months, 12 had progressed and about 15 stayed remitted; responses had been 2 complete and some 25 partial.

Here immunoSEQ multiplex PCR was the method, and the copy in TCRdb shows in-frame clones only, minus some. The sample contains about 140,000 clones, 80% to 95% of which appear only once. Germline V gives CDR1 MDHEN, CDR2 SYDVKM. The CDR3 length is 13 residues. The V and J ends lost 5 bases and 1 base respectively, with 8 bases between them. The clonotype comes from a human donor with chronic lymphocytic leukemia. The chain joins TRBV28 to TRBJ1-1; D may be TRBD1 (6 bases). Here the sequenced sample was PBMCs, taken after 12 months of ibrutinib treatment. The CDR3 is CASSKQGNTEAFF. CDR3 nucleotides: TGTGCCAGCAGTAAACAGGGGAACACTGAAGCTTTCTTT.